A selection of T cell receptor beta chains follows, all from one sample in a study of response to subunit inactivated influenza vaccine. One entry per CDR3 protein results from TCRdb running MiXCR on the RT-PCR reads. This sample yields around 200,000 distinct CDR3 sequences, of which approximately 14% are seen a single time; roughly 24% belongs to the top ten. Material: CD8+ T cells sorted from PBMCs, obtained around 5 days after vaccination. These receptors came from a man aged 50-60 years who received an inactivated influenza vaccine. Each CDR3 is given with its conserved first and last residue. D genes are given only for firm matches. Clone size is shown for a subset of rows, as once, few, many or a class of expanded clone.

d_gene | len | abundance | j_gene | v_gene | CDR3aa | CDR3nt
. | 15 | . | TRBJ2-3 | TRBV4-3 | CASSQDWGSTDTQYF | TGCGCCAGCAGCCAAGACTGGGGGAGCACAGATACGCAGTATTTT
. | 15 | . | TRBJ2-5 | TRBV19 | CASSIYSGSQETQYF | TGTGCCAGTAGTATATACTCAGGCAGCCAAGAGACCCAGTACTTC
. | 15 | few | TRBJ2-1 | TRBV12-3/TRBV12-4 | CASRVSGPRGDEQFF | TGTGCCAGCAGGGTATCCGGGCCGCGTGGCGATGAGCAGTTCTTC
. | 15 | . | TRBJ2-5 | TRBV4-3 | CASSQELSNWETQYF | TGCGCCAGCAGCCAAGAACTTTCGAATTGGGAGACCCAGTACTTC
TRBD2 | 16 | . | TRBJ2-5 | TRBV29-1 | CSVGGLAGSMPETQYF | TGCAGCGTTGGGGGACTAGCGGGGAGTATGCCAGAGACCCAGTACTTC
TRBD1 | 14 | few | TRBJ2-7 | TRBV20-1 | CSVLPDRGLYEQYF | TGCAGTGTCCTCCCCGACAGGGGGCTATACGAGCAGTACTTC
. | 15 | few | TRBJ1-5 | TRBV27 | CASSLKGWGNQPQHF | TGTGCCAGCAGTTTGAAGGGCTGGGGCAATCAGCCCCAGCATTTT
. | 16 | few | TRBJ1-3 | TRBV12-3/TRBV12-4 | CASSSYREGSGNTIYF | TGTGCCAGCAGTTCCTACAGGGAGGGCTCTGGAAACACCATATATTTT
. | 14 | few | TRBJ2-3 | TRBV6-2/TRBV6-3 | CASSYFKSTDTQYF | TGTGCCAGCAGTTACTTTAAGAGCACAGATACGCAGTATTTT
TRBD2 | 15 | few | TRBJ2-1 | TRBV5-1 | CASSSAGGGIDEQFF | TGCGCCAGCAGCTCAGCGGGAGGAGGTATAGATGAGCAGTTCTTC
TRBD1 | 16 | . | TRBJ1-5 | TRBV6-5 | CASSYFRQGINQPQHF | TGTGCCAGCAGTTACTTCCGACAGGGGATTAATCAGCCCCAGCATTTT
TRBD2 | 16 | few | TRBJ2-1 | TRBV3-1 | CASSQDSGRSINEQFF | TGTGCCAGCAGCCAAGATAGCGGGAGGAGTATAAATGAGCAGTTCTTC
TRBD2 | 14 | many | TRBJ2-3 | TRBV14 | CASNLAGGADTQYF | TGTGCCAGCAACCTAGCGGGAGGAGCAGATACGCAGTATTTT
. | 15 | few | TRBJ1-1 | TRBV4-1 | CASSPDPTGNTEAFF | TGCGCCAGCAGCCCCGACCCGACAGGGAACACTGAAGCTTTCTTT
TRBD2 | 16 | medium-sized | TRBJ2-3 | TRBV12-3/TRBV12-4 | CASSPASGGNTDTQYF | TGTGCCAGCAGTCCAGCTAGCGGGGGGAACACAGATACGCAGTATTTT
. | 18 | many | TRBJ2-2 | TRBV10-3 | CATAAFRTEFANTGELFF | TGTGCCACCGCTGCTTTTAGGACGGAGTTCGCGAACACCGGGGAGCTGTTTTTT
TRBD2 | 15 | few | TRBJ2-7 | TRBV20-1 | CSARDSGTSDYEQYF | TGCAGTGCTAGAGATTCCGGGACTAGCGACTACGAGCAGTACTTC
TRBD2 | 16 | many | TRBJ2-2 | TRBV4-3 | CASSQDLAGSTGELFF | TGCGCCAGCAGCCAAGATCTAGCGGGATCTACCGGGGAGCTGTTTTTT
. | 14 | few | TRBJ1-2 | TRBV7-9 | CASSFAHPNYGYTF | TGTGCCAGCAGCTTCGCTCACCCAAACTATGGCTACACCTTC
TRBD1 | 13 | many | TRBJ2-2 | TRBV29-1 | CSVSGTGTGELFF | TGCAGCGTGTCCGGGACAGGGACCGGGGAGCTGTTTTTT
. | 13 | . | TRBJ2-7 | TRBV20-1 | CSAVTDTTYEQYF | TGCAGTGCCGTCACGGACACCACCTACGAGCAGTACTTC
. | 15 | few | TRBJ2-7 | TRBV7-2 | CASSPVWSGFYEQYF | TGTGCCAGCAGCCCAGTTTGGTCGGGGTTCTACGAGCAGTACTTC
. | 14 | many | TRBJ1-2 | TRBV12-3/TRBV12-4 | CASSGGPRMGGYTF | TGTGCCAGCAGTGGGGGACCGCGAATGGGAGGCTACACCTTC
TRBD1 | 16 | few | TRBJ2-7 | TRBV10-3 | CAISESRDRPTYEQYF | TGTGCCATCAGTGAGTCCCGGGACAGGCCTACCTACGAGCAGTACTTC
. | 15 | . | TRBJ2-4 | TRBV12-3/TRBV12-4 | CASRRGDLAKNIQYF | TGTGCCAGCAGGAGGGGAGACCTAGCCAAAAACATTCAGTACTTC
. | 15 | . | TRBJ2-4 | TRBV7-9 | CASSLDTTPPDIQYF | TGTGCCAGCAGCTTAGATACTACCCCGCCCGACATTCAGTACTTC
. | 13 | many | TRBJ1-2 | TRBV12-3/TRBV12-4 | CASSWTVLDGYTF | TGTGCCAGCAGTTGGACAGTTTTAGATGGCTACACCTTC
. | 15 | few | TRBJ2-5 | TRBV11-2 | CASSLYPDRQETQYF | TGTGCCAGCAGCTTATATCCGGACAGACAAGAGACCCAGTACTTC
TRBD1 | 14 | . | TRBJ1-6 | TRBV9 | CASSVGTGTSPLHF | TGTGCCAGCAGCGTAGGGACAGGTACTTCACCCCTCCACTTT
TRBD2 | 17 | few | TRBJ2-3 | TRBV10-3 | CAIRLRLAGEGTDTQYF | TGTGCCATCAGGCTACGACTAGCGGGAGAAGGCACAGATACGCAGTATTTT
. | 15 | few | TRBJ2-7 | TRBV20-1 | CSARDHRESNYEQYF | TGCAGTGCTAGAGATCACCGGGAGTCAAACTACGAGCAGTACTTC
TRBD2 | 16 | . | TRBJ2-7 | TRBV24-1 | CATSDPRTSGTYEQYF | TGTGCCACCAGTGATCCTAGGACTAGCGGAACCTACGAGCAGTACTTC
. | 15 | many | TRBJ2-5 | TRBV15 | CATSSGGGSEETQYF | TGTGCCACCAGCTCAGGAGGGGGTTCGGAGGAGACCCAGTACTTC
TRBD1 | 14 | . | TRBJ2-3 | TRBV28 | CASRLQGSADTQYF | TGTGCCAGCAGACTACAGGGGAGCGCAGATACGCAGTATTTT
TRBD2 | 14 | . | TRBJ2-2 | TRBV7-9 | CASMSGGALWELFF | TGTGCCAGCATGAGCGGGGGGGCCTTATGGGAGCTGTTTTTT
TRBD2 | 16 | . | TRBJ2-7 | TRBV7-6 | CASSSELGLAGDEQYF | TGTGCCAGCAGCTCTGAACTAGGACTAGCGGGAGACGAGCAGTACTTC
TRBD1 | 16 | . | TRBJ1-1 | TRBV7-9 | CASSFQVPGGNTEAFF | TGTGCCAGCAGCTTCCAAGTCCCAGGGGGGAACACTGAAGCTTTCTTT
. | 13 | . | TRBJ1-2 | TRBV20-1 | CSVDPADWYGYTF | TGCAGTGTAGACCCAGCCGACTGGTATGGCTACACCTTC
. | 15 | . | TRBJ2-7 | TRBV4-3 | CASSQDSTGLYEQYF | TGCGCCAGCAGCCAAGATTCGACAGGCTTGTACGAGCAGTACTTC
. | 15 | few | TRBJ1-6 | TRBV4-3 | CASSQNGGGNSPLHF | TGCGCCAGCAGCCAAAACGGGGGGGGTAATTCACCCCTCCACTTT
. | 12 | many | TRBJ2-7 | TRBV27 | CASTSGSYEQYF | TGTGCCAGCACCTCGGGTAGCTACGAGCAGTACTTC
. | 14 | . | TRBJ2-5 | TRBV12-3/TRBV12-4 | CASSLGGDQETQYF | TGTGCCAGCAGTTTAGGGGGGGACCAAGAGACCCAGTACTTC
. | 13 | . | TRBJ2-7 | TRBV29-1 | CSVSGGTSYEQYF | TGCAGCGTTTCCGGCGGCACCTCCTACGAGCAGTACTTC
TRBD2 | 16 | . | TRBJ2-5 | TRBV4-3 | CASSPVWRESQETQYF | TGCGCCAGCAGCCCCGTCTGGCGGGAGTCTCAAGAGACCCAGTACTTC
TRBD1 | 17 | few | TRBJ2-1 | TRBV9 | CASSVGVEGTATSLPLF | TGTGCCAGCAGCGTAGGGGTTGAAGGGACAGCCACCTCTCTACCGCTCTTC
. | 18 | many | TRBJ2-2 | TRBV11-1 | CASSPPRGRTSNTGELFF | TGTGCCAGCAGCCCACCTCGGGGCAGGACCTCGAACACCGGGGAGCTGTTTTTT
TRBD2 | 15 | . | TRBJ2-1 | TRBV29-1 | CSVVRPGTRSYEQFF | TGCAGCGTTGTTAGGCCCGGGACTAGGTCATATGAGCAGTTCTTC